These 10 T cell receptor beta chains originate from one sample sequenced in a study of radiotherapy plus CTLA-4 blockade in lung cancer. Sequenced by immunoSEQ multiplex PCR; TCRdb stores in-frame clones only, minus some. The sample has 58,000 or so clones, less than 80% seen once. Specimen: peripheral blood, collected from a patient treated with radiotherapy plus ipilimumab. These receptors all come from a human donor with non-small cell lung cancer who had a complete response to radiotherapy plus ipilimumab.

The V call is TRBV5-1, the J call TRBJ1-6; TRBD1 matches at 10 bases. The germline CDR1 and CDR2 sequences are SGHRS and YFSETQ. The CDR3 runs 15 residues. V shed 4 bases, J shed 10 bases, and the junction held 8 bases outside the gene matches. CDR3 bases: TGCGCCAGCAGCCTAAGACAGGGGGCTAAATCACCCCTCCACTTT. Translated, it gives CASSLRQGAKSPLHF.

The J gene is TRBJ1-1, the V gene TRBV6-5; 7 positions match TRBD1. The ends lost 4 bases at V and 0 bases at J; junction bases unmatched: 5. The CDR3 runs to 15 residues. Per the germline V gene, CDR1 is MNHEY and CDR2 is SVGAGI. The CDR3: CASSLDRNMNTEAFF. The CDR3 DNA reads TGTGCCAGCAGTTTGGACAGGAACATGAACACTGAAGCTTTCTTT.

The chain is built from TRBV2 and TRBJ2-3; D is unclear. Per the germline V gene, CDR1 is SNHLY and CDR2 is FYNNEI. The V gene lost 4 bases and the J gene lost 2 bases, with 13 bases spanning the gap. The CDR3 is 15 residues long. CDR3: CASSADTVNTDTQYF. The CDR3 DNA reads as TGTGCCAGCAGTGCCGACACGGTCAACACAGATACGCAGTATTTT.

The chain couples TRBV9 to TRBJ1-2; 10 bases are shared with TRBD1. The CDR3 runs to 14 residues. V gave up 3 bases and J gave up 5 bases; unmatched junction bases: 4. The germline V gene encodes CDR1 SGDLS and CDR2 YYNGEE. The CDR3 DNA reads TGTGCCAGCAGCGCCGGGACAGGGGTATATGGCTACACCTTC. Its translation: CASSAGTGVYGYTF.

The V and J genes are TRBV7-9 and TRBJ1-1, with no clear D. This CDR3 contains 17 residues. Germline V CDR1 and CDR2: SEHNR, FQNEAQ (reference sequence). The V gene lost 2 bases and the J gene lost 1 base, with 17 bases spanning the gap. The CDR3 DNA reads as TGTGCCAGCAGCTTATGGCCCGAAGTCGGCGGGAACACTGAAGCTTTCTTT. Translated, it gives CASSLWPEVGGNTEAFF. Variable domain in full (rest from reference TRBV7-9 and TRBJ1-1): DTGVSQNPRHKITKRGQNVTFRCDPISEHNRLYWYRQTLGQGPEFLTYFQNEAQLEKSRLLSDRFSAERPKGSFSTLEIQRTEQGDSAMYLCASSLWPEVGGNTEAFFGQGTRLTVV.

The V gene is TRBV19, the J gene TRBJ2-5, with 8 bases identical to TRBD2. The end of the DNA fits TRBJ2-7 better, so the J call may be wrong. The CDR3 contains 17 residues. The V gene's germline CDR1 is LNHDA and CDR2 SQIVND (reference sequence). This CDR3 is CASRAARGAGVTYEQYF. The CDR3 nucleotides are TGTGCCAGTAGGGCGGCCCGCGGAGCGGGGGTGACCTACGAGCAGTACTTC.

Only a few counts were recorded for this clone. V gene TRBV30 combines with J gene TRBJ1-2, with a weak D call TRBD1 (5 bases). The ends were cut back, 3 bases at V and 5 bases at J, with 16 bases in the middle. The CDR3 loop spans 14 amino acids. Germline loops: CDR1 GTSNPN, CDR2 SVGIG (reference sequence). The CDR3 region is CAWSPPGRDYGYTF. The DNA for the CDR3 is TGTGCCTGGAGCCCCCCGGGCAGGGATTATGGCTACACCTTC.

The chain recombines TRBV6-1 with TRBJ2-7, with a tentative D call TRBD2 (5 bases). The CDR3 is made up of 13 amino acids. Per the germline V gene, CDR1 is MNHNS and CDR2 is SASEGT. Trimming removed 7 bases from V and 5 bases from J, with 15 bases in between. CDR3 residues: CASMEAVIHEQYF. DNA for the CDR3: TGTGCCAGCATGGAGGCGGTTATCCACGAGCAGTACTTC.

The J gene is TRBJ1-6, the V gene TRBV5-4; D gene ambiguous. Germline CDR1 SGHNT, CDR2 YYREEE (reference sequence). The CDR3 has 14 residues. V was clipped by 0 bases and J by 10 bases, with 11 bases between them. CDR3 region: CASSLGSRGSPLHF. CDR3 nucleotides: TGTGCCAGCAGCTTGGGGTCTCGGGGATCACCCCTCCACTTT.

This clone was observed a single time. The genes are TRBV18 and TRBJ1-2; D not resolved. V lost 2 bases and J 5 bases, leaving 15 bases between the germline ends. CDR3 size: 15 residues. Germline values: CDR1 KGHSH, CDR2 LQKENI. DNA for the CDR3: TGTGCCAGCTCACCAAGTGGTCAGATGCGGTATGGCTACACCTTC. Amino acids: CASSPSGQMRYGYTF.